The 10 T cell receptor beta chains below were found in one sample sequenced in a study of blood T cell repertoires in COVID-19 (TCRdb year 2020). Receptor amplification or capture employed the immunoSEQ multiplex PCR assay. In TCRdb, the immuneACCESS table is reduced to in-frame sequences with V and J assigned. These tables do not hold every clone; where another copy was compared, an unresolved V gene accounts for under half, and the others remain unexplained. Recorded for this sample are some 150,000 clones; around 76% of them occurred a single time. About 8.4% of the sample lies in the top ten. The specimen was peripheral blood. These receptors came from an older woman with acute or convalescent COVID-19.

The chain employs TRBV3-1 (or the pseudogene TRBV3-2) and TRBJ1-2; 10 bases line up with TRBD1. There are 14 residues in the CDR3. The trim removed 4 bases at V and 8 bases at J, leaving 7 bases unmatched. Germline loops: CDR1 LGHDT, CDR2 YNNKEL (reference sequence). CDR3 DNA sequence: TGTGCCAGCAGCCGCAAGGACAGGGGGAGCGGCTACACCTTC. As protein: CASSRKDRGSGYTF.

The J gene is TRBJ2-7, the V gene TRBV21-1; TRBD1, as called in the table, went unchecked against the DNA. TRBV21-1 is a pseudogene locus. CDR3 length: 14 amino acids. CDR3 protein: CAPREYRTGYEQYF. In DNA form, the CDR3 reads TGTGCTCCACGAGAGTATAGGACAGGGTACGAGCAGTACTTC.

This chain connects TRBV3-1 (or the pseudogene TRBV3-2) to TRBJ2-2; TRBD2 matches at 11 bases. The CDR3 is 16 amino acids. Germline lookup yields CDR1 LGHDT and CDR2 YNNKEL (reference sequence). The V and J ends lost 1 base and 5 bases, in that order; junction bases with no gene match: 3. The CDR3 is CASSQVTSGSTGELFF. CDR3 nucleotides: TGTGCCAGCAGCCAAGTAACTAGCGGGAGTACCGGGGAGCTGTTTTTT.

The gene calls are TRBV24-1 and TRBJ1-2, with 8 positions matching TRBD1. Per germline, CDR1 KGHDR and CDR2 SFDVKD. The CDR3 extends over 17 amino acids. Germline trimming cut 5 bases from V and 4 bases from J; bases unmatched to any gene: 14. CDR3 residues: CATSAPGAGGLFYGYTF. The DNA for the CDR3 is TGTGCCACCAGTGCCCCAGGAGCAGGGGGCCTCTTCTATGGCTACACCTTC.

The CDR3 nucleotides are TGTGCCAGCAGGGCAGTTTATAGCAATCAGCCCCAGCATTTT. This codes for CASRAVYSNQPQHF. The V call is TRBV27, the J call TRBJ1-5; D ambiguous. Trimming removed 6 bases at V and 0 bases at J, with 9 bases between. Looked up from germline, CDR1 is MNHEY and CDR2 is SMNVEV (reference sequence). The CDR3 loop spans 14 amino acids.

The CDR3 bases are TGCAGCGTTTCATACAGGGGGCGCGGCGCTGAAGCTTTCTTT. As protein: CSVSYRGRGAEAFF. The rearrangement joins TRBV29-1 to TRBJ1-1; 9 bases are shared with TRBD1. The germline V gene encodes CDR1 SQVTM and CDR2 ANQGSEA. CDR3 length: 14 residues. The trim removed 5 bases at V and 6 bases at J, leaving 10 bases unmatched.

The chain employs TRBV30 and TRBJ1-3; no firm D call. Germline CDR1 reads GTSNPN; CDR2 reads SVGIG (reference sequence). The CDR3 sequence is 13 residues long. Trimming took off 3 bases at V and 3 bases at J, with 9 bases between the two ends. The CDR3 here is CAWSGGFGNTIYF. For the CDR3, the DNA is TGTGCCTGGAGCGGCGGGTTTGGAAACACCATATATTTT.

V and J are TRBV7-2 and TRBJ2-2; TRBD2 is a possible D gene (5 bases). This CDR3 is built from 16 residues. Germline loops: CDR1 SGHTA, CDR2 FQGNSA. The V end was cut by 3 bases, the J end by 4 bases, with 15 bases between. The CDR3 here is CASSFSGGQATGELFF. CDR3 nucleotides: TGTGCCAGCAGCTTCAGCGGTGGGCAGGCCACCGGGGAGCTGTTTTTT.

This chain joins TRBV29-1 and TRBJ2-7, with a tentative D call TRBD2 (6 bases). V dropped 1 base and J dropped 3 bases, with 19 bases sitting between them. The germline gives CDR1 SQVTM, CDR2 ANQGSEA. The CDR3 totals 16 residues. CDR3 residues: CSVEVPGLSSYYEQYF. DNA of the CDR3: TGCAGCGTTGAAGTCCCGGGACTCAGCTCCTACTACGAGCAGTACTTC.

The DNA of the CDR3 is TGTGCCAGCAGCTTAGAAGGGACAGTCTACGAGCAGTACTTC. Protein product: CASSLEGTVYEQYF. The chain carries TRBV11-2 and TRBJ2-7, with TRBD1 identical over 7 bases. V lost 0 bases to trimming and J lost 3 bases; unmatched junction nucleotides: 2. This CDR3 is built from 14 residues. Per the germline V gene, CDR1 is SGHAT and CDR2 is FQNNGV.